A selection of T cell receptor beta chains follows, all from one sample in a study of control samples from healthy donors and cancer patients. Assay used: immunoSEQ multiplex PCR; TCRdb lists only in-frame clones, some missing. The sample holds 120,000 or so clones, approximately 91% seen once. The sequenced sample was blood. The receptors were sampled from a woman aged 18-29 years in good health. The CDR3 runs from the conserved cysteine through the conserved F or W. A D gene is named only where the DNA matches it firmly. The listing skips clone size in some rows; elsewhere it reads once, few, many or a size class.

V gene,J gene,clone size,D gene,CDR3 DNA,CDR3 protein
TRBV18,TRBJ2-1,once,NA,TGTGCCAGCTCATTAGTAGCGGCAATCCAACGGGATGAGCAGTTCTTC,CASSLVAAIQRDEQFF
TRBV6-2/TRBV6-3,TRBJ2-7,NA,TRBD2,TGTGCCAGCAGTTACTCGAGGCCTAGCGGGGGCTACGAGCAGTACTTC,CASSYSRPSGGYEQYF
TRBV11-2,TRBJ2-3,NA,NA,TGTGCCAGCAGCCGGACTCCAGATACGCAGTATTTT,CASSRTPDTQYF
TRBV27,TRBJ2-3,NA,TRBD2,TGTGCCAGCAGTTTTAGGGTGGGGACTAGCAGAACAGATACGCAGTATTTT,CASSFRVGTSRTDTQYF
TRBV3-1/TRBV3-2,TRBJ1-6,NA,NA,TGTGCCAGCAGCCAAGGAGCCGAGGTGGGCTTTGGGGCAGTTGGTTCACCCCTCCACTTT,CASSQGAEVGFGAVGSPLHF
TRBV5-1,TRBJ1-4,NA,TRBD1,TGCGCCAGCCGACCGACAGGGGCTAATGAAAAACTGTTTTTT,CASRPTGANEKLFF
TRBV2,TRBJ2-2,NA,TRBD1,TGTGCCAGCAGTGAATTGGACAGGGGTCGGGCCGGGGAGCTGTTTTTT,CASSELDRGRAGELFF
TRBV2,TRBJ1-1,NA,TRBD1,TGTGCCAGCAGTGGAGGACAGGGGGCAGGGAGCACTGAAGCTTTCTTT,CASSGGQGAGSTEAFF
TRBV19,TRBJ2-7,NA,TRBD2,TGTGCCAGTAGTAGGATAGCGGGAGCCCAGGATTACGAGCAGTACTTC,CASSRIAGAQDYEQYF
TRBV15,TRBJ1-6,NA,TRBD1,TGTGCCACCAGCAGAGATACCTCAGCAGGGGGCGGGGCGGGGAATTCACCCCTCCACTTT,CATSRDTSAGGGAGNSPLHF
TRBV28,TRBJ2-5,once,NA,TGTGCCAGCAGTTCGTTAAGTCGGGCCGTAGAGACCCAGTACTTC,CASSSLSRAVETQYF
TRBV14,TRBJ2-2,NA,NA,TGTGCCAGCAGCAAAGGGGGACTTACAGGCACCGGGGAGCTGTTTTTT,CASSKGGLTGTGELFF
TRBV7-3,TRBJ2-3,NA,NA,TGTGCCAGCAGCTGGAGCGGGCTGGGCACAGATACGCAGTATTTT,CASSWSGLGTDTQYF
TRBV7-2,TRBJ2-3,NA,TRBD1,TGTGCCAGCAGCTTAGTCTCCTTGACAGGGTTTAGAGGTACGCAGTATTTT,CASSLVSLTGFRGTQYF
TRBV7-9,TRBJ1-1,NA,TRBD1,TGTGCCAGCAGCCTCGGGACAGTTGAAGCTTTCTTT,CASSLGTVEAFF
TRBV7-2,TRBJ2-2,NA,TRBD1,TGTGCCAGCAGAGACAGGGGGTCGGTCGGGGAGCTGTTTTTT,CASRDRGSVGELFF
TRBV5-1,TRBJ1-4,NA,NA,TGCGCCAGCAGCCCTACTTCGGGCAGGGTTCCTAATGAAAAACTGTTTTTT,CASSPTSGRVPNEKLFF
TRBV5-1,TRBJ1-4,NA,NA,TGCGCCAGCAGCCCCGGGGCGATAGGGGATTATGAAGAACTGTTTTTT,CASSPGAIGDYEELFF
TRBV11-2,TRBJ2-1,once,TRBD2,TGTGCCAGCAGCTTAGGCCTAGCGGGAAGGGGTGAGCAGTTCTTC,CASSLGLAGRGEQFF
TRBV19,TRBJ1-2,NA,NA,TGTGCCAGTAACGGTGAACGCCGTGGCTATGGCTACACCTTC,CASNGERRGYGYTF
TRBV28,TRBJ2-2,NA,NA,TGTGCCAGCAGTCCCCGGCTAGCGTACACCGGGGAGCTGTTTTTT,CASSPRLAYTGELFF
TRBV19,TRBJ1-5,NA,TRBD1,TGTGCCAGTAGTATGCAGGGGGCGCCGGCTCAGCCCCAGCATTTT,CASSMQGAPAQPQHF
TRBV28,TRBJ1-5,NA,NA,TGTGCCAGCACCTTCATCGCGGATCAGCCCCAGCATTTT,CASTFIADQPQHF
TRBV6-5,TRBJ2-1,NA,NA,TGTGCCAGCAGTTCCCAGGCCGGGAGATCGGGTGAGCAGTTCTTC,CASSSQAGRSGEQFF
TRBV9,TRBJ1-2,NA,TRBD1,TGTGCCAGCAGCGCGACAGGGTCCTATGGCTACACCTTC,CASSATGSYGYTF
TRBV5-1,TRBJ2-2,NA,NA,TGCGCCAGCAGCTTGTCCCCCCAGGGACGCAGTAGGACCGGGGAGCTGTTTTTT,CASSLSPQGRSRTGELFF
TRBV28,TRBJ2-7,once,NA,TGTGCCAGCAGTCTTGCTCTGAGACGGGGGGAGCAGTACTTC,CASSLALRRGEQYF
TRBV6-2/TRBV6-3,TRBJ2-5,NA,TRBD1,TGTGCCAGCAGTTCCTACGGGACAGGCCAGAGGGAGACCCAGTACTTC,CASSSYGTGQRETQYF
TRBV7-2,TRBJ1-1,NA,NA,TGTGCCAGCAGCTTCCCGACAGGTCCGGAGGCTGAAGCTTTCTTT,CASSFPTGPEAEAFF
TRBV27,TRBJ2-7,many,NA,TGTGCCAGCAGGACACTAGAGGGGCTCTACGAGCAGTACTTC,CASRTLEGLYEQYF
TRBV7-3,TRBJ2-1,once,TRBD2,TGTGCCAGCAGCTTGACTAGCGGGAGTCCTGAGCAGTTCTTC,CASSLTSGSPEQFF
TRBV28,TRBJ2-7,NA,TRBD1,TGTGCCAGCAGGGGGGACAGGGGACCGTTTGAGCAGTACTTC,CASRGDRGPFEQYF
TRBV6-5,TRBJ1-6,NA,TRBD1,TGTGCCAGCAGTTTCGACAGGGGGGGGAATTCACCCCTCCACTTT,CASSFDRGGNSPLHF
TRBV7-8,TRBJ2-7,NA,TRBD1,TGTGCCAGCAGCTTTACTCCGGGACAGGGTCGCTACGAGCAGTACTTC,CASSFTPGQGRYEQYF
TRBV5-4,TRBJ2-3,NA,NA,TGTGCCAGCATAGACAGTTCCACAGATACGCAGTATTTT,CASIDSSTDTQYF
TRBV18,TRBJ2-3,NA,NA,TGTGCCAGCTCACCAGGGAGGACTGGTTATACGCAGTATTTT,CASSPGRTGYTQYF
TRBV12-2,TRBJ2-7,once,NA,TGTGCAAGTACTTCTAGCGGGAGAAGCTCCGAGCAGTACTTC,CASTSSGRSSEQYF
TRBV10-3,TRBJ1-3,NA,NA,TGTGCCATCAGTGAGAAGTGGGGAAACACCATATATTTT,CAISEKWGNTIYF
TRBV7-2,TRBJ1-3,NA,NA,TGTGCCAGCAGCCCAATAGGGAAAAGAAACACCATATATTTT,CASSPIGKRNTIYF
TRBV6-5,TRBJ1-2,NA,TRBD1,TGTGCCAGCAGTACCTACCGGGACAGGCACGGCTACACCTTC,CASSTYRDRHGYTF
TRBV27,TRBJ1-1,NA,NA,TGTGCCAGCAGTTTATCCCCATTAAATATCGGCCCTCGCACTGAAGCTTTCTTT,CASSLSPLNIGPRTEAFF
TRBV28,TRBJ2-3,NA,TRBD2,TGTGCCAGCACGGACCGGACTAGAGTCACAGATACGCAGTATTTT,CASTDRTRVTDTQYF
TRBV11-3,TRBJ2-2,NA,NA,TGTGCCAGCAGCTTAGAAGGGGGCACCGGGGAGCTGTTTTTT,CASSLEGGTGELFF
TRBV28,TRBJ1-1,NA,NA,TGTGCCAGCACCCCAGGGGCAACGGTCACTGAAGCTTTCTTT,CASTPGATVTEAFF
TRBV18,TRBJ2-2,NA,TRBD1,TGTGCCAGCTCCCAGACAGGGCTCGCCGGGGAGCTGTTTTTT,CASSQTGLAGELFF
TRBV19,TRBJ2-7,NA,NA,TGTGCCAGTAGTGGGTCTATAGGACAGTCCGTGGCCTACGAGCAGTACTTC,CASSGSIGQSVAYEQYF
TRBV20-1,TRBJ2-5,NA,NA,TGCAGTGCTATACTGGCGACCCAGTACTTC,CSAILATQYF
TRBV7-2,TRBJ1-2,NA,NA,TGTGCCAGCAGCTTATCCCCGGACGGGTTCTATGGCTACACCTTC,CASSLSPDGFYGYTF
TRBV7-6,TRBJ2-7,NA,NA,TGTGCCAGCAGCTTAGCGCAGGGTTCGGGCTACGAGCAGTACTTC,CASSLAQGSGYEQYF
TRBV7-8,TRBJ1-6,NA,TRBD1,TGTGCCAGCAGCTACGGACAGGGTGCCTCACCCCTCCACTTT,CASSYGQGASPLHF
TRBV18,TRBJ2-7,NA,NA,TGTGCCAGCTCACCTACAGGTTCCTACGAGCAGTACTTC,CASSPTGSYEQYF
TRBV27,TRBJ2-6,NA,NA,TGTGCCAATAAGCCCAGGTTGAGGACCTCTGGGGCCAACGTCCTGACTTTC,CANKPRLRTSGANVLTF
TRBV14,TRBJ2-1,NA,NA,TGTGCCAGCAGCTCTGCCGGGACGAATTCTTACAATGAGCAGTTCTTC,CASSSAGTNSYNEQFF
TRBV19,TRBJ2-3,NA,NA,TGTGCCAGTAAAAGGGTTGGCACAGATACGCAGTATTTT,CASKRVGTDTQYF
TRBV7-2,TRBJ2-7,NA,NA,TGTGCCAGCACACTGGGGGGCGAGCAGTACTTC,CASTLGGEQYF